This T cell receptor beta chain was captured in a study of beta chain features in type 1 diabetes. Of the isolated RNA, all was reverse transcribed, and so the sequenced material was expressed TCRB transcripts. Clones were read by immunoSEQ multiplex PCR, and TCRdb kept only the in-frame ones, dropping some. This repertoire shows 900,000 or so clones, roughly 17% found once; its top ten account for 0.02% to 0.025%. The sequenced material came from naive CD4+ T cells from blood. The source of this sequence is a woman between 18 and 30 years old in good health.

CDR3 protein: CASSIFGGSRDEQYF. CDR3 nucleotides: TGTGCCAGTAGTATCTTTGGCGGGAGTAGGGACGAGCAGTACTTC. The chain recombines TRBV19 with TRBJ2-7, with 7 bases aligning to TRBD2. Germline CDR1 is LNHDA and CDR2 is SQIVND (reference sequence). This CDR3 has 15 amino acids. Losses at the gene ends were 3 bases for V and 5 bases for J; bases not matched to a gene: 10.